The 7 T cell receptor beta chains given below trace back to one sample, sequenced in a study of cytomegalovirus exposure and HLA in healthy donors. The PCR made use of 60 Vbeta and 13 Jbeta primers. The assay was immunoSEQ multiplex PCR, and TCRdb's table has in-frame clones only and misses some. The sample includes over 150,000 clones, approximately 83% of them seen just once. What was sequenced was PBMCs. The receptors come from a boy aged 2-15 years in good health and CMV-seronegative.

V usage is TRBV6-1 and J usage is TRBJ1-3; D gene unclear. The V end was cut by 5 bases, the J end by 0 bases, with 11 bases between. This CDR3 has 15 amino acids. Germline V lookup: CDR1 MNHNS, CDR2 SASEGT. The CDR3 protein is CASSSGLSSGNTIYF. DNA of the CDR3: TGTGCCAGCAGTTCGGGTCTTAGCTCTGGAAACACCATATATTTT.

This clone was recorded once. The J gene is TRBJ2-3, the V gene TRBV5-4; 11 bases line up with TRBD1. CDR3 length equals 15 residues. From germline, CDR1 is SGHNT and CDR2 YYREEE (reference sequence). J lost 5 bases, V lost 4 bases, and 6 bases had no gene match. CDR3 sequence reads: CASSTGQGAGDTQYF. The CDR3 DNA reads TGTGCCAGCAGCACCGGACAGGGGGCTGGAGATACGCAGTATTTT.

The chain recombines TRBV7-2 with TRBJ2-3; TRBD1 is a possible D gene (6 bases). This CDR3 is built from 15 residues. From germline, CDR1 is SGHTA and CDR2 FQGNSA. V was trimmed by 5 bases and J by 4 bases, leaving 16 bases between them. CDR3 coding DNA: TGTGCCAGCAGCCCAATAAACACAGGGCCAGATACGCAGTATTTT. This translates into CASSPINTGPDTQYF.

J is TRBJ1-5 and V is TRBV6-1; unclear D gene. V was shortened by 3 bases and J by 0 bases, with 6 bases between the two germline ends. The CDR3 sequence is 14 residues long. Germline CDR1 and CDR2: MNHNS and SASEGT. For the CDR3, the DNA is TGTGCCAGCAGTGACGAGTATAGCAATCAGCCCCAGCATTTT. Translated: CASSDEYSNQPQHF.

V and J are TRBV4-1 and TRBJ2-1; D possibly corresponds to TRBD2 (6 bases). Trimming cost V 0 bases and J 3 bases, with 15 bases left between them. The germline CDR1 and CDR2 sequences are MGHRA and YSYEKL. There are 17 residues in the CDR3. The CDR3 nucleotides read TGCGCCAGCAGCCAAGATCAGGCGGGGAGGAACTACAATGAGCAGTTCTTC. Amino acid sequence: CASSQDQAGRNYNEQFF.

The V and J genes are TRBV7-9 and TRBJ1-4, with TRBD1 matching over 8 bases. V gave up 5 bases and J gave up 8 bases; unmatched junction bases: 10. Germline CDR1 SEHNR, CDR2 FQNEAQ (reference sequence). The CDR3 totals 15 residues. CDR3 region: CASSRQGMKGEKLFF. In DNA, the CDR3 is TGTGCCAGCAGCAGACAGGGGATGAAAGGCGAAAAACTGTTTTTT.

V is TRBV7-7 and J is TRBJ2-5, with D tentatively TRBD2 (7 bases). V lost 1 base and J lost 4, with 13 bases in between. The CDR3 is made up of 15 amino acids. Per the germline V gene, CDR1 is SSHAT and CDR2 is FNYEAQ (reference sequence). The CDR3 sequence is CASSLEGGYGETQYF. CDR3 sequence (DNA): TGTGCCAGCAGCTTAGAGGGGGGGTATGGAGAGACCCAGTACTTC.